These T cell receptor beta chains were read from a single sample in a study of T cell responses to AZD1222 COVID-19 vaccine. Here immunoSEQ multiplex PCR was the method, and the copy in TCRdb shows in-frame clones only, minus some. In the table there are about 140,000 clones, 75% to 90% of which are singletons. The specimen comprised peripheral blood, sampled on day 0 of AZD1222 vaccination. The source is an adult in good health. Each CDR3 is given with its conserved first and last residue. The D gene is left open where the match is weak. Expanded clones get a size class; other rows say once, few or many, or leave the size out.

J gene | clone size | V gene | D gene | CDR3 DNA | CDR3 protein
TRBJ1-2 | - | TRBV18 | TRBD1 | TGTGCCAGCTCACCAACGGGACAGTTTAACTATGGCTACACCTTC | CASSPTGQFNYGYTF
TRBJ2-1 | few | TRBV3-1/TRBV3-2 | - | TGTGCCAGCAGCCAAGGCAGGAGCTCCTACAATGAGCAGTTCTTC | CASSQGRSSYNEQFF
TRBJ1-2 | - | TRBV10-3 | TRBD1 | TGTGCCATCAGGGGGACAGGGCGGGCCTATGGCTACACCTTC | CAIRGTGRAYGYTF
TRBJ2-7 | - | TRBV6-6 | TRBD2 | TGTGCCAGCAGAACCATAGCGGGAGATGTCTACGAGCAGTACTTC | CASRTIAGDVYEQYF
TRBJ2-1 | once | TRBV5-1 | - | TGCGCCAGCAGCTTGGAGAGACAGGTCAATGAGCAGTTCTTC | CASSLERQVNEQFF
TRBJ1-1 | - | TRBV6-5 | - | TGTGCCAGCAGAAGGGAGAACACTGAAGCTTTCTTT | CASRRENTEAFF
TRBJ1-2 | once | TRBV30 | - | TGTGCCTGGTTGAGGGGGGGAGCTAACTATGGCTACACCTTC | CAWLRGGANYGYTF
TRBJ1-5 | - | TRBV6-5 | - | TGTGCCAGCAGGGACACGGATGATGAACCCCAGCATTTT | CASRDTDDEPQHF
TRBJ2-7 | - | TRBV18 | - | TGTGCCAGCTCACCAAGTGTATCTAGCGCTTCTTTCTACGAGCAGTACTTC | CASSPSVSSASFYEQYF
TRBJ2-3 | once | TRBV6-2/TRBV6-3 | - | TGTGCCAGCAGTTACTCGACCTACCGGGATACGCAGTATTTT | CASSYSTYRDTQYF
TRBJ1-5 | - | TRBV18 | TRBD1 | TGTGCCAGCTCACGACCAGGACAGGCGCAGCCCCAGCATTTT | CASSRPGQAQPQHF
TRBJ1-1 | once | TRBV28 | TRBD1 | TGTGCCAGCAGTCCAGGGGGCGTTACTGAAGCTTTCTTT | CASSPGGVTEAFF
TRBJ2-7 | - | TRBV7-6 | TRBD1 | TGTGCCAGCAGCTCAAGGGGGCAGGGGCGCAACGAGCAGTACTTC | CASSSRGQGRNEQYF
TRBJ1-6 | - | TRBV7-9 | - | TGTGCCAGCAGCCCGCCGGGACGGGGACCTACGGCCCTCCACTTT | CASSPPGRGPTALHF
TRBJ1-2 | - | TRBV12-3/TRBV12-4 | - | TGTGCCAGCACCCACTTACAGGGTTGGGGCTACACCTTC | CASTHLQGWGYTF
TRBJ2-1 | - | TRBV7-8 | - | TGTGCCAGCAGCTTAGGCGAGATCTACAATGAGCAGTTCTTC | CASSLGEIYNEQFF
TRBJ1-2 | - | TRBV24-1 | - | TGTGCCACCCCGTTCCGTAGGGGAACCTATGGCTACACCTTC | CATPFRRGTYGYTF
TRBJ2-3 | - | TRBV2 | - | TGTGCCAGCAGTTTGGACACAGATACGCAGTATTTT | CASSLDTDTQYF
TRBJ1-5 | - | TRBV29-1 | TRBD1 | TGCAGCGTCGGAGATACAGGGGCTGGTCAGCCCCAGCATTTT | CSVGDTGAGQPQHF
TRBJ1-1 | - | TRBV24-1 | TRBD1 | TGTGCCACCGGTCAGGGGGAGGTAGGCGACACTGAAGCTTTCTTT | CATGQGEVGDTEAFF
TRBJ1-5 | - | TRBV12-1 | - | TGTGCCAGCAGCCTACGCCCGAGAGGGCTCGGACAGCCCCAGCATTTT | CASSLRPRGLGQPQHF
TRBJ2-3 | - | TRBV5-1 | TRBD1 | TGCGCCAGCAGCACCGGACAGGGCTTCATGAATACGCAGTATTTT | CASSTGQGFMNTQYF
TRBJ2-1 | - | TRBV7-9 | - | TGTGCCAGCAGCTTGGGAACCCACAATGAGCAGTTCTTC | CASSLGTHNEQFF
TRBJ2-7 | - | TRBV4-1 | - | TGCGCCAGCAGCCAAGATCATGCACTGAGCTCCTACGAGCAGTACTTC | CASSQDHALSSYEQYF
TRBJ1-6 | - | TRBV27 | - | TGTGCCAGCAGTTTAAGGGGTTCACCCCTCCACTTT | CASSLRGSPLHF
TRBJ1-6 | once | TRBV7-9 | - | TGTGCCAGCAGCTTATTGGGATCGCCCCTCCACTTT | CASSLLGSPLHF
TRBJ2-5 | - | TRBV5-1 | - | TGCGCCAGCAGCTCGGGCCCAGGAGGGGAGACCCAGTACTTC | CASSSGPGGETQYF
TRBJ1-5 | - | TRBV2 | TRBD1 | TGTGCCAGCAGCACAACCAACAGGGGAGGCAATCAGCCCCAGCATTTT | CASSTTNRGGNQPQHF
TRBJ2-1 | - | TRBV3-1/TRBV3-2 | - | TGTGCCAGCAGGTCCCAGGGAAATGAGCAGTTCTTC | CASRSQGNEQFF
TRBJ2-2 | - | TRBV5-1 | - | TGCGCCAGCAGCTTGCTCCGTAGAACCGGGGAGCTGTTTTTT | CASSLLRRTGELFF
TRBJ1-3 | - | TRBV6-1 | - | TGTGCCAGCAGTGAACCCTCTGGAAACACCATATATTTT | CASSEPSGNTIYF
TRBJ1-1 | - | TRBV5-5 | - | TGTGCCAGCAGCTTCTCCCCGGAAAACACTGAAGCTTTCTTT | CASSFSPENTEAFF
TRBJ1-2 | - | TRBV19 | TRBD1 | TGTGCCAGTATTTGGTCGGGACAGGGAATTGGCTACACCTTC | CASIWSGQGIGYTF
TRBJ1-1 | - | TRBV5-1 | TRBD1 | TGCGCCAGCAGCCCGGGGGACAGGGAGAACACTGAAGCTTTCTTT | CASSPGDRENTEAFF
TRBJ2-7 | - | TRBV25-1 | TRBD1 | TGTGCCAGCAGTGAAGTTGTGACAGGGGGCCGGTACGAGCAGTACTTC | CASSEVVTGGRYEQYF
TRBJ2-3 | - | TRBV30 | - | TGTGCCTGGGCACCAGGCAGGACAATCACAGATACGCAGTATTTT | CAWAPGRTITDTQYF
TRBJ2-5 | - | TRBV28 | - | TGTGCCAGCAGTTTAGGGTTTAGGGCCAGGATCCAAGAGACCCAGTACTTC | CASSLGFRARIQETQYF
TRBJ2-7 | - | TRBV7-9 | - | TGTGCCAGCAGCTCCGTTGGGGGATCGAGAACCTACGAGCAGTACTTC | CASSSVGGSRTYEQYF
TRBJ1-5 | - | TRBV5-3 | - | TGTGCCAGAGGGCAGGAACATTATAGCAATCAGCCCCAGCATTTT | CARGQEHYSNQPQHF
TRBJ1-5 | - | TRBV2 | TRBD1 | TGTGCCAGCAGTGAACAGGGGACAGGACAGCCCCAGCATTTT | CASSEQGTGQPQHF
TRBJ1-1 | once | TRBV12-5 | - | TGTGCTAGTGGTTTGGTACTCCCCTATGCAGGTGAGACTGAAGCTTTCTTT | CASGLVLPYAGETEAFF
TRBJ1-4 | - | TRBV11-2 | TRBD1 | TGTGCCAGCAGCTCGCACCGGGACAGAATTAATGAAAAACTGTTTTTT | CASSSHRDRINEKLFF
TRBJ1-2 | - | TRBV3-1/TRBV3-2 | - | TGTGCCAGCAGCCAAGATTGGGAGGGGCGCTATGGCTACACCTTC | CASSQDWEGRYGYTF
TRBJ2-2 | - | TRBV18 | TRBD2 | TGTGCCAGCTCACTTAGCGGGGGAGCGAACACCGGGGAGCTGTTTTTT | CASSLSGGANTGELFF
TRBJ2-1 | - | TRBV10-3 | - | TGTGCCATCAGTGAGTTCGGACTGCTTCTTAGCAATGAGCAGTTCTTC | CAISEFGLLLSNEQFF
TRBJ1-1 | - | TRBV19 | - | TGTGCCAGTAGTATACCCCCTATGCGGCGGAACACTGAAGCTTTCTTT | CASSIPPMRRNTEAFF
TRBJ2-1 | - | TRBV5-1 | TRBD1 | TGCGCCAGCTGCTGGGACAGGGCAGGTTATGAGCAGTTCTTC | CASCWDRAGYEQFF
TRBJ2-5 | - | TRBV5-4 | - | TGTGCCAGCAGCTTGGTCCGCGGAGAGACCCAGTACTTC | CASSLVRGETQYF